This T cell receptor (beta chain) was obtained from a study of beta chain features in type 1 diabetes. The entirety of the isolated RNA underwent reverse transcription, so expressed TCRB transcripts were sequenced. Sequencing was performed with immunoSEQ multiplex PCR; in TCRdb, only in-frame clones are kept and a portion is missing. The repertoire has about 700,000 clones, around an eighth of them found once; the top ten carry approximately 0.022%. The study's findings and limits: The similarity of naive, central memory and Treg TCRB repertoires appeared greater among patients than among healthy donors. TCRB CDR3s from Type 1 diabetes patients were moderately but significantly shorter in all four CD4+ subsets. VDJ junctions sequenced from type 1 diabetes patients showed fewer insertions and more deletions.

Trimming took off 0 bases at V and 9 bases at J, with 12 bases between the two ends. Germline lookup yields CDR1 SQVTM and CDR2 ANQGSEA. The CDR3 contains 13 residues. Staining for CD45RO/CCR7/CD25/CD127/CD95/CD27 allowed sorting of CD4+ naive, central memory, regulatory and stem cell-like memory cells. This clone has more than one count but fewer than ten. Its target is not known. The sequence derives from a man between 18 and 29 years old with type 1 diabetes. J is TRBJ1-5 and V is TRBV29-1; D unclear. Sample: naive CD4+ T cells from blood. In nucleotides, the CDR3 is TGCAGCGTTGAAGAGGGCTTCAGAACGCCCCAGCATTTT. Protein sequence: CSVEEGFRTPQHF. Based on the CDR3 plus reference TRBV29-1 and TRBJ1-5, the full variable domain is SAVISQKPSRDICQRGTSLTIQCQVDSQVTMMFWYRQQPGQSLTLIATANQGSEATYESGFVIDKFPISRPNLTFSTLTVSNMSPEDSSIYLCSVEEGFRTPQHFGDGTRLSIL.